A selection of T cell receptor beta chains follows, all from one sample in a study of molecular identifiers for immune sequencing clone quantification. One entry per CDR3 protein, called by TCRdb with MiXCR from the PCR reads. Among hundreds of thousands of distinct CDR3 sequences listed, roughly 25% were seen once. Sequenced sample: naive CD8+ T cells from blood, with Jurkat cell RNA spiked in. These receptors came from a human donor in good health. Some libraries in this study had Jurkat cell RNA spiked in. The CDR3 runs from the conserved cysteine through the conserved F or W. The D gene is left open where the match is weak. Expanded clones get a size class; other rows say once, few or many, or leave the size out.

V	D	J	size	CDR3	DNA
TRBV11-2	TRBD2	TRBJ2-4	-	CASSKGLAGGDIQYF	TGTGCCAGCAGCAAGGGACTAGCGGGAGGAGACATTCAGTACTTC
TRBV4-3	TRBD2	TRBJ2-7	many	CASSQGAGTAEQYF	TGCGCCAGCAGCCAAGGAGCGGGAACCGCCGAGCAGTACTTC
TRBV18	TRBD1	TRBJ1-4	few	CASSPGTGDREKLFF	TGTGCCAGCTCACCCGGGACAGGGGATCGAGAAAAACTGTTTTTT
TRBV4-3	-	TRBJ1-6	few	CASSPSIDRYSPLHF	TGCGCCAGCAGCCCAAGTATAGACCGCTATTCACCCCTCCACTTT
TRBV7-2	-	TRBJ2-7	few	CASSTETYYEQYF	TGTGCCAGCAGCACGGAGACTTACTACGAGCAGTACTTC
TRBV25-1	-	TRBJ1-6	-	CATQIGVGSPLHF	TGTGCCACACAAATAGGGGTCGGGTCACCCCTCCACTTT
TRBV21-1	-	TRBJ1-2	few	CASSTLARKTGGECGYTF	TGTGCCAGCAGCACCCTTGCCCGGAAGACAGGGGGGGAGTGTGGCTACACCTTC
TRBV19	-	TRBJ1-1	-	CASSMSRARHTEAFF	TGTGCCAGTAGTATGTCGAGGGCCCGACACACTGAAGCTTTCTTT
TRBV5-1	TRBD1	TRBJ2-1	-	CASSLSGTGSIWVHVQEQFF	TGCGCCAGCAGCTTGTCCGGGACAGGGTCTATTTGGGTTCACGTACAGGAGCAGTTCTTC
TRBV20-1	-	TRBJ2-1	-	CSALSTALGSYNEQFF	TGCAGTGCTTTATCGACAGCGTTGGGCTCCTACAATGAGCAGTTCTTC
TRBV14	TRBD2	TRBJ2-1	few	CASSPSPSRTSGSYNEQFF	TGTGCCAGCAGCCCCTCCCCATCACGGACTAGCGGGAGTTACAATGAGCAGTTCTTC
TRBV2	-	TRBJ1-1	-	CASSDGTVTEAFF	TGTGCCAGCAGCGACGGGACGGTTACTGAAGCTTTCTTT
TRBV27	TRBD2	TRBJ2-7	-	CASSTGTSGRPRDYEQYF	TGTGCCAGCAGTACTGGGACTAGCGGGAGGCCAAGGGATTACGAGCAGTACTTC
TRBV10-2	-	TRBJ2-1	-	CASLEPGDWNNEQFF	TGCGCCAGCCTCGAACCCGGAGATTGGAACAATGAGCAGTTCTTC
TRBV27	-	TRBJ1-5	-	CASSPVIGQPQHF	TGTGCCAGCAGCCCCGTTATAGGGCAGCCCCAGCATTTT
TRBV20-1	-	TRBJ2-1	-	CSAPNREMPYNEQFF	TGCAGTGCTCCAAACAGGGAGATGCCCTACAATGAGCAGTTCTTC
TRBV7-9	-	TRBJ1-6	few	CASSLGSSSYNSPLHF	TGTGCCAGCAGCTTAGGAAGTAGCTCCTATAATTCACCCCTCCACTTT
TRBV15	-	TRBJ1-1	-	CATSDGGRGGTEAFF	TGTGCCACCAGCGATGGGGGGCGGGGTGGCACTGAAGCTTTCTTT
TRBV30	-	TRBJ2-7	many	CAWSKESYEQYF	TGTGCCTGGAGTAAGGAGAGCTACGAGCAGTACTTC
TRBV27	TRBD2	TRBJ2-3	-	CASSPLRAGGTDTQYF	TGTGCCAGCAGTCCCCTACGCGCGGGAGGTACAGATACGCAGTATTTT
TRBV20-1	-	TRBJ1-5	many	CSARGRGTGNNQPQHF	TGCAGTGCTAGAGGTAGGGGCACTGGAAACAATCAGCCCCAGCATTTT
TRBV30	-	TRBJ2-2	-	CAWRPEQYAGELFF	TGTGCCTGGCGTCCTGAACAGTACGCCGGGGAGCTGTTTTTT
TRBV4-3	TRBD2	TRBJ2-3	few	CASSQLAGDPTDTQYF	TGCGCCAGCAGCCAACTAGCGGGAGACCCCACAGATACGCAGTATTTT
TRBV5-3	-	TRBJ2-7	-	CASSLDTLNTYEQYF	TGTGCCAGCAGCTTGGACACCTTGAATACCTACGAGCAGTACTTC
TRBV7-9	-	TRBJ1-5	many	CASSLEVKPGRLSNQPQHF	TGTGCCAGCAGCTTAGAAGTGAAGCCAGGACGACTTAGCAATCAGCCCCAGCATTTT
TRBV13	-	TRBJ2-2	few	CASSLGGPRELFF	TGTGCCAGCAGCTTAGGAGGTCCCAGGGAGCTGTTTTTT
TRBV7-9	TRBD1	TRBJ1-3	-	CASSPLTGVIYF	TGTGCCAGCAGCCCCTTGACAGGGGTCATATATTTT
TRBV20-1	TRBD1	TRBJ2-7	-	CNYRGFLYEQYF	TGCAACTACAGGGGGTTCCTCTACGAGCAGTACTTC
TRBV12-3/TRBV12-4	-	TRBJ2-1	-	CASSFGGLALYNEQFF	TGTGCCAGCAGTTTTGGAGGGCTAGCCCTATACAATGAGCAGTTCTTC
TRBV6-6	-	TRBJ2-2	few	CANGPNTGELFF	TGTGCCAATGGGCCGAACACCGGGGAGCTGTTTTTT
TRBV27	-	TRBJ2-1	few	CASSLPLSPVDEQFF	TGTGCCAGCAGTTTGCCCCTTTCCCCGGTCGATGAGCAGTTCTTC
TRBV29-1	TRBD1	TRBJ1-4	many	CSVDWTGTNEKLFF	TGCAGCGTTGATTGGACAGGGACTAATGAAAAACTGTTTTTT
TRBV4-3	TRBD2	TRBJ2-6	few	CASSQHGRASGANVLTF	TGCGCCAGCAGCCAACACGGGAGGGCCTCTGGGGCCAACGTCCTGACTTTC
TRBV6-5	-	TRBJ2-7	few	CASRWTEAYEQYF	TGTGCCAGCAGGTGGACAGAAGCCTACGAGCAGTACTTC
TRBV6-5	-	TRBJ2-7	many	CASSPNFYEQYF	TGTGCCAGCAGTCCCAATTTCTACGAGCAGTACTTC
TRBV28	-	TRBJ2-4	many	CASSPGLTNIQYF	TGTGCCAGCAGTCCTGGACTTACAAACATTCAGTACTTC
TRBV11-2	TRBD1	TRBJ2-7	many	CASTNPRTGNTYEQYF	TGTGCCAGCACCAATCCCCGGACAGGGAATACCTACGAGCAGTACTTC
TRBV19	-	TRBJ2-7	few	CASSIYSTSEEQYF	TGTGCCAGTAGTATATACAGCACGTCAGAGGAGCAGTACTTC
TRBV28	-	TRBJ1-4	few	CASSPYLLGESTNEKLFF	TGTGCCAGCAGTCCTTATCTCCTCGGGGAGTCAACTAATGAAAAACTGTTTTTT
TRBV5-5	-	TRBJ1-3	many	CASSEVGTGNTIYF	TGTGCCAGCAGCGAGGTAGGGACTGGAAACACCATATATTTT
TRBV20-1	-	TRBJ2-3	many	CSARDFYTDTQYF	TGCAGTGCTAGGGACTTCTACACAGATACGCAGTATTTT
TRBV11-2	-	TRBJ1-2	-	CASSAHRDQFYGYTF	TGTGCCAGCAGCGCGCACAGGGACCAGTTCTATGGCTACACCTTC
TRBV4-2	-	TRBJ1-4	many	CASSQDWTNNEKLFF	TGTGCCAGCAGCCAAGACTGGACAAATAATGAAAAACTGTTTTTT
TRBV6-2/TRBV6-3	TRBD1	TRBJ1-1	-	CASSYAPGQGGVEAFF	TGTGCCAGCAGTTACGCCCCGGGACAGGGGGGAGTAGAGGCTTTCTTT
TRBV28	TRBD2	TRBJ2-1	many	CASSFSGLAGGPLDEQFF	TGTGCCAGCAGTTTTTCGGGACTAGCGGGAGGGCCTCTGGATGAGCAGTTCTTC
TRBV20-1	-	TRBJ1-1	many	CSARVRGGLTEAFF	TGCAGTGCACGAGTTAGGGGGGGCTTAACTGAAGCTTTCTTT
TRBV20-1	-	TRBJ2-2	-	CSARDHDSQNTGELFF	TGCAGTGCTAGAGATCACGATAGCCAAAACACCGGGGAGCTGTTTTTT
TRBV20-1	TRBD2	TRBJ2-1	once	CSASPKEWTSGEGSYNEQFF	TGCAGTGCTAGTCCTAAGGAATGGACTAGCGGGGAAGGCTCCTACAATGAGCAGTTCTTC
TRBV10-3	TRBD2	TRBJ2-1	few	CAISESQAGGPNEQFF	TGTGCCATCAGTGAGTCCCAAGCGGGGGGGCCAAATGAGCAGTTCTTC
TRBV19	-	TRBJ2-7	few	CASSFIGAVPYEQYF	TGTGCCAGTAGTTTCATAGGGGCGGTGCCCTACGAGCAGTACTTC
TRBV7-9	-	TRBJ2-2	many	CASRDSVALDTGELFF	TGTGCCAGCCGTGATTCTGTAGCCCTCGACACCGGGGAGCTGTTTTTT
TRBV20-1	TRBD1	TRBJ1-5	-	CSARDPPGQAPGRPQHF	TGCAGTGCTAGAGACCCACCAGGACAGGCCCCAGGAAGGCCCCAGCATTTT
TRBV11-2	-	TRBJ2-6	-	CASSLGRRGSGANVLTF	TGTGCCAGCAGCTTAGGCAGGCGAGGCTCTGGGGCCAACGTCCTGACTTTC
TRBV5-6	-	TRBJ2-5	-	CAGSFSSETQYF	TGTGCCGGCAGCTTTTCCTCGGAGACCCAGTACTTC
TRBV7-2	TRBD2	TRBJ2-3	many	CASSLGLAVTDTQYF	TGTGCCAGCAGCTTAGGACTAGCGGTCACAGATACGCAGTATTTT
TRBV28	-	TRBJ2-1	-	CASSPHGRGYEQFF	TGTGCCAGCAGTCCCCATGGCAGGGGCTATGAGCAGTTCTTC
TRBV9	TRBD2	TRBJ2-3	many	CASSVTSGTPTDTQYF	TGTGCCAGCAGCGTGACTAGCGGGACGCCGACAGATACGCAGTATTTT
TRBV28	-	TRBJ2-7	-	CASTSLGLRYVQYF	TGTGCCAGCACCTCCTTGGGTCTCCGCTACGTGCAGTACTTC
TRBV29-1	-	TRBJ2-2	-	CSANGENGELFF	TGCAGTGCTAATGGAGAGAACGGGGAGCTGTTTTTT
TRBV3-1	-	TRBJ2-7	few	CASSQDGLGQSSYEQYF	TGTGCCAGCAGCCAAGATGGCCTCGGACAGTCCTCCTACGAGCAGTACTTC